Listed here is a single T cell receptor beta chain. Its specificity is not known. This sample stems from a study of cytomegalovirus exposure and HLA in healthy donors. Study results and limitations: An analysis was carried out later, and it reportedly showed fewer N-insertions in an Asian-associated ancestry cluster than the approximately 670-donor mean. TCR beta V- and J-gene trimming was later associated with a missense DCLRE1C variant. One cluster of highly shared sequence variants probably arose as a sequencing artifact. In a later analysis, several top co-occurrence clusters appeared linked to parvovirus B19, influenza, CMV and Epstein-Barr virus.

Amplification used 60 Vbeta primers and 13 Jbeta primers. Sequencing was performed with immunoSEQ multiplex PCR; in TCRdb, only in-frame clones are kept and a portion is missing. The repertoire has about 150,000 clones, around 63% of them found once; the top ten carry approximately 1.6%. The CDR3 consists of 16 residues. Germline values: CDR1 LNHDA, CDR2 SQIVND (reference sequence). Deletions cut 7 bases from V and 3 bases from J, with 21 bases between. What was sequenced was PBMCs. The sequence was obtained from a human donor in good health. The V gene is TRBV19, the J gene TRBJ1-1; D unclear. CDR3 bases: TGTGCCAGTAATGGATATGAGTCGAGGCGCCACACTGAAGCTTTCTTT. Protein product: CASNGYESRRHTEAFF.